These 5 T cell receptor beta chains share one sample of origin, sequenced in a study of T cell changes during pregnancy in multiple sclerosis. The assay was immunoSEQ multiplex PCR, and TCRdb's table has in-frame clones only and misses some. Here the sample spans some 48,000 clones, approximately 91% being singletons. Sequencing was performed on CD4+ T cells from peripheral blood mononuclear cells, taken after pregnancy. These receptors originate from a female donor in good health, enrolled as a control in a pregnancy study.

The genes are TRBV14 and TRBJ2-2, with 11 nucleotides matching TRBD2. The germline V gene has CDR1 SGHDN and CDR2 FVKESK. The V and J ends lost 0 bases and 1 base, in that order; junction bases with no gene match: 1. The CDR3 length is 17 residues. The CDR3 nucleotides read TGTGCCAGCAGCCAAGAACTAGCGGGAGTGAACACCGGGGAGCTGTTTTTT. Its translation is CASSQELAGVNTGELFF. The entire variable domain, with the rest obtained from reference TRBV14 and TRBJ2-2, is as follows: EAGVTQFPSHSVIEKGQTVTLRCDPISGHDNLYWYRRVMGKEIKFLLHFVKESKQDESGMPNNRFLAERTGGTYSTLKVQPAELEDSGVYFCASSQELAGVNTGELFFGEGSRLTVL.

The J gene is TRBJ1-1, the V gene TRBV6-5, with D possibly being TRBD1 (5 bases). Between the trimmed V and J ends, which lost 2 bases and 5 bases, there was a span of 15 bases. There are 15 residues in the CDR3. CDR1 and CDR2 from the germline V gene are MNHEY and SVGAGI. The CDR3 here is CASSYVPLGGTEAFF. The CDR3 nucleotides read TGTGCCAGCAGTTACGTTCCCCTCGGGGGTACTGAAGCTTTCTTT.

The chain is built from TRBV7-8 and TRBJ2-7; weak D call: TRBD2 (5 bases). Trimming removed 0 bases at V and 2 bases at J, with 14 bases between. Germline V lookup: CDR1 SGHVS, CDR2 FQNEAQ. This CDR3 comprises 16 residues. CDR3 protein: CASSLASLAVTYEQYF. Written as DNA, the CDR3 is TGTGCCAGCAGCTTAGCATCTCTAGCCGTCACCTACGAGCAGTACTTC.

The chain recombines TRBV19 with TRBJ2-7; D not resolved. Germline V gene lookup returns CDR1 LNHDA and CDR2 SQIVND (reference sequence). V shed 8 bases and J shed 0 bases, with 11 bases lying between them. This CDR3 is 13 amino acids long. Here the CDR3 reads CASGLTTSYEQYF. The CDR3 nucleotides are TGTGCCAGTGGCTTGACAACCTCCTACGAGCAGTACTTC.

The chain joins TRBV6-5 to TRBJ1-5, with D possibly TRBD1 on 6 matching bases. V lost 0 bases and J lost 9, with 12 bases in between. Germline V gene lookup returns CDR1 MNHEY and CDR2 SVGAGI. The CDR3 has 14 amino acids. In DNA form, the CDR3 reads TGTGCCAGCAGTTACTCGGGAGGGGGAACGCCCCAGCATTTT. Its translation is CASSYSGGGTPQHF.